The 21 T cell receptor beta chains below were found in one sample sequenced in a study of T-cell memory formation after mild COVID-19. TCRdb ran MiXCR on the 5' RACE reads and lists one entry per CDR3 protein. The table has about 500,000 distinct CDR3 sequences, roughly 20% seen once. The sequenced material came from PBMCs or a T cell subset sorted from them (not recorded which). The receptors originated from an adult woman who had mild COVID-19 (a few samples of this study predate the infection). Cell type and time point are not known.

This clonotype was detected a few times. The CDR3 region has the DNA TGTGCCAGCAGTTGGACTAGCGGGAGGTACCATAGAGAGCAGTTCTTC. This encodes CASSWTSGRYHREQFF. The chain has TRBV27 and TRBJ2-1, with 14 bases that match TRBD2. The V gene end was trimmed by 4 bases and the J gene end by 10 bases; junction bases not matched to a gene: 9. CDR3 length: 16 amino acids. The germline V gene encodes CDR1 MNHEY and CDR2 SMNVEV (reference sequence).

The chain recombines TRBV24-1 with TRBJ2-3, with 8 positions matching TRBD1. Germline CDR1 and CDR2: KGHDR and SFDVKD. J lost 3 bases, V lost 6 bases, and 4 bases had no gene match. The CDR3 covers 14 residues. CDR3: CATSTGGWTDTQYF. The CDR3, as DNA: TGTGCCACCAGTACAGGGGGGTGGACAGATACGCAGTATTTT.

The chain joins TRBV20-1 to TRBJ2-5, with 16 bases that match TRBD2. The V segment lost 6 bases and the J segment 1 base; nucleotides outside the gene matches: 5. Germline CDR1 DFQATT, CDR2 SNEGSKA (reference sequence). There are 16 residues in the CDR3. Here the CDR3 DNA reads TGCAGTGCAACGGGACTAGCGGGGGGGATCCAAGAGACCCAGTACTTC. This translates into CSATGLAGGIQETQYF.

The chain recombines TRBV7-9 with TRBJ2-5, with 10 nucleotides matching TRBD2. With V trimmed by 5 bases and J by 4 bases, 10 bases remained unmatched. The CDR3 is 16 amino acids. The germline gives CDR1 SEHNR, CDR2 FQNEAQ (reference sequence). As DNA, the CDR3 is TGTGCCAGCAGCCCCGCGAGCGGGAGGGCCAGAGAGACCCAGTACTTC. Protein product: CASSPASGRARETQYF.

The genes are TRBV7-9 and TRBJ2-2; possibly TRBD2 for D (6 bases). CDR1 SEHNR and CDR2 FQNEAQ come from the germline V gene (reference sequence). With 5 bases removed from V and 6 bases from J, the gap between germline ends came to 7 bases. This CDR3 spans 12 amino acids. The CDR3 nucleotides read TGTGCCAGCAGCGGAGGGGCCGGGGAGCTGTTTTTT. Translation gives CASSGGAGELFF.

The chain is built from TRBV29-1 and TRBJ2-1, with a possible D match to TRBD2 (5 bases). The CDR3 length is 14 residues. The V gene lost 5 bases and the J gene lost 5 bases, with 16 bases spanning the gap. Germline loops: CDR1 SQVTM, CDR2 ANQGSEA. The CDR3 region has the DNA TGCAGCGTTAGTGGAGCGGAGCATAACAATGAGCAGTTCTTC. This encodes CSVSGAEHNNEQFF.

The chain carries TRBV25-1 and TRBJ2-3; maybe TRBD2 (6 bases). Per the germline V gene, CDR1 is MGHDK and CDR2 is SYGVNS. Between the trimmed V and J ends, which lost 1 base and 5 bases, there was a span of 7 bases. The CDR3 loop spans 13 amino acids. In nucleotides, the CDR3 is TGTGCCAGCAGTGAATGGAGGGTAGATACGCAGTATTTT. Residues: CASSEWRVDTQYF.

The chain carries TRBV6-5 and TRBJ1-1; a weak D match, TRBD1 (5 bases). The CDR3 is 13 residues long. CDR1 is MNHEY, CDR2 SVGAGI, per germline. The ends were cut back, 5 bases at V and 5 bases at J, with 12 bases in the middle. The CDR3 DNA reads as TGTGCCAGCAGTCCTCTGACAGCGACTGAAGCTTTCTTT. Translating it yields CASSPLTATEAFF.

J is TRBJ2-7 and V is TRBV7-9; 11 nucleotides match TRBD2. Germline trimming cut 2 bases from V and 6 bases from J; bases unmatched to any gene: 0. Germline-derived CDR1 and CDR2 are SEHNR and FQNEAQ (reference sequence). This CDR3 contains 13 residues. The CDR3 region is CASSLLAGGEQYF. The CDR3 coding sequence is TGTGCCAGCAGCTTACTAGCGGGAGGCGAGCAGTACTTC.

This sequence joins TRBV29-1 and TRBJ2-1, with 9 bases lining up with TRBD1. CDR3 size: 13 residues. Germline-derived CDR1 and CDR2 are SQVTM and ANQGSEA. Trimming removed 4 bases from V and 7 bases from J; junction bases left unmatched: 5. The CDR3 DNA follows: TGCAGCGTTGCCCCGGGACAGGGTAATGAGCAGTTCTTC. It translates to CSVAPGQGNEQFF.

V is TRBV7-9 and J is TRBJ2-1; 11 bases align to TRBD2. The V and J ends lost 3 bases and 4 bases, in that order; junction bases with no gene match: 2. Germline CDR1 is SEHNR and CDR2 is FQNEAQ (reference sequence). The CDR3 has 15 amino acids. The CDR3 spells CASSFTSGGYNEQFF. In nucleotides, the CDR3 is TGTGCCAGCAGCTTTACTAGCGGGGGTTACAATGAGCAGTTCTTC.

This clonotype has more than one count but fewer than ten. The chain has TRBV23-1 and TRBJ2-3; 8 positions agree with TRBD2. TRBV23-1 is treated as an ORF (open reading frame) with a function not yet certain. J was trimmed by 3 bases and V by 3 bases; bases with no gene match: 11. The CDR3 runs 17 residues. The CDR3 loop is CASSHPGLARSTDTQYF. CDR3 nucleotide sequence: TGCGCCAGCAGTCATCCTGGACTAGCTAGGTCGACAGATACGCAGTATTTT.

The CDR3 bases are TGCAGTGCCAACGGACAGGGTGGCTACGAGCAGTACTTC. This codes for CSANGQGGYEQYF. The chain combines TRBV20-1 with TRBJ2-7; 8 bases map to TRBD1. Trimming cost V 6 bases and J 3 bases; bases outside gene matches: 7. CDR3 length equals 13 residues. Germline V gives CDR1 DFQATT, CDR2 SNEGSKA (reference sequence).

A few counts support this clonotype. The rearrangement joins TRBV29-1 to TRBJ2-1, with TRBD2 matching 8 bases. V shed 4 bases and J 0 bases; nucleotides not matched to a gene: 2. Germline lookup yields CDR1 SQVTM and CDR2 ANQGSEA. The CDR3 is made up of 14 amino acids. Written as DNA, the CDR3 is TGCAGCGTTGGCGGGACTAGCTCCTACAATGAGCAGTTCTTC. Protein sequence: CSVGGTSSYNEQFF.

J is TRBJ2-3 and V is TRBV10-3; D is unresolved. This CDR3 has 14 amino acids. CDR1 and CDR2 (germline): ENHRY, SYGVKD. V was pared by 6 bases and J by 2 bases, with 12 bases between. The CDR3 sequence is CAIRGPSPTDTQYF. The DNA for the CDR3 is TGTGCCATCAGAGGTCCCTCCCCCACAGATACGCAGTATTTT.

The chain carries TRBV24-1 and TRBJ2-1, with D possibly being TRBD1 (6 bases). Germline V gene lookup returns CDR1 KGHDR and CDR2 SFDVKD. The V end was cut by 2 bases, the J end by 8 bases, with 12 bases between. There are 14 residues in the CDR3. CDR3 in amino acids: CATSDYTGFYEQFF. In DNA form, the CDR3 reads TGTGCCACCAGTGATTATACAGGGTTCTATGAGCAGTTCTTC.

This clonotype was counted only a few times. The chain carries TRBV13 and TRBJ2-5; 9 nucleotides agree with TRBD1. The CDR3 spans 15 residues. Germline V gene sequence: CDR1 PRHDT, CDR2 FYEKMQ (reference sequence). The J segment lost 5 bases and the V segment lost 0 bases, leaving 4 bases of the junction unmatched. This chain's CDR3 is CASSLGQGAVETQYF. The DNA of the CDR3 is TGTGCCAGCAGCTTAGGACAGGGGGCGGTGGAGACCCAGTACTTC.

This clonotype was observed a handful of times. Here the CDR3 reads CASSQEGGGAAETQYF. In nucleotides, the CDR3 is TGCGCCAGCAGCCAAGAAGGTGGCGGGGCTGCAGAGACCCAGTACTTC. The V gene is TRBV4-1, the J gene TRBJ2-5, with D possibly matching TRBD2 (6 bases). Germline loops: CDR1 MGHRA, CDR2 YSYEKL. The V gene lost 0 bases and the J gene lost 4 bases, with 15 bases spanning the gap. This CDR3 is built from 16 residues.

The V call is TRBV9, the J call TRBJ2-3; D possibly matches TRBD1 or TRBD2 (5 bases each). Looked up from germline, CDR1 is SGDLS and CDR2 is YYNGEE. The V and J ends lost 6 bases and 4 bases respectively, with 21 bases between them. CDR3 length: 16 residues. The CDR3 DNA reads as TGTGCCAGCACCCGATGGGGGACCCAAGGGTCAGATACGCAGTATTTT. Residues: CASTRWGTQGSDTQYF.

This clonotype was counted ten times or more. The rearrangement links TRBV12-3 or TRBV12-4 to TRBJ2-3; perhaps D is TRBD1 or TRBD2 (5 bases each). The length of the CDR3 is 14 residues. V gave up 6 bases and J gave up 2 bases, with 12 bases separating them. The CDR3 is CASSPSGTTDTQYF. CDR3 DNA sequence: TGTGCCAGCAGCCCCTCAGGGACCACAGATACGCAGTATTTT.

This chain uses TRBV5-1 with TRBJ2-4, with TRBD1 as a possible D gene (6 bases). The CDR3 runs 15 residues. Germline V lookup: CDR1 SGHRS, CDR2 YFSETQ. V was pared by 3 bases and J by 0 bases, with 10 bases between. This CDR3 reads CASSSGTPAKNIQYF. The CDR3 DNA reads as TGCGCCAGCAGCTCCGGGACACCAGCCAAAAACATTCAGTACTTC.